This T cell receptor (beta chain) emerged from a study of Ad26.COV2.S vaccination and SARS-CoV-2 variants. TCRdb's copy holds only in-frame clones and misses some; the assay was immunoSEQ multiplex PCR. This repertoire shows around 300,000 clones, approximately 86% found once; its top ten account for 9.5% to 12%. As to treatment: 19 received Ad26.COV2.S at low or high dose, single or two shots; five or six received placebo; per-sample allocation not given. Each sample was drawn 63 days after the first injection (of vaccine or placebo). Germline CDR1 and CDR2: MNHEY and SMNVEV (reference sequence). With 2 bases clipped from V and 1 base from J, the junction kept 2 bases outside the gene matches. The CDR3 spans 17 residues.

This TCR was sampled from a person aged 18 to 65 who received the Ad26.COV2.S COVID-19 vaccine or a placebo. The chain has TRBV27 and TRBJ2-2; 12 bases line up with TRBD2. This material consisted of peripheral blood, taken in a trial of Ad26.COV2.S vaccine versus placebo. The CDR3 DNA sequence: TGTGCCAGCAGTTTAGAGGGACTAGCGGGGAACACCGGGGAGCTGTTTTTT. Its protein is CASSLEGLAGNTGELFF.